This T cell receptor (beta chain) is from a study of cytomegalovirus exposure and HLA in healthy donors. There are 17 residues in the CDR3. The germline gives CDR1 MNHEY, CDR2 SMNVEV (reference sequence). V gave up 8 bases and J gave up 0 bases; unmatched junction bases: 12. PCR used 60 Vbeta primers and 13 Jbeta primers. Only in-frame clones appear in the TCRdb table, and some are missing; sequencing was by immunoSEQ multiplex PCR. The table lists about 76,000 clones, more than 55% of them singletons. What was sequenced was PBMCs. The TCR originated in a man in his 60s in good health and CMV-seropositive. The chain is built from TRBV27 and TRBJ1-1; 10 bases fit TRBD1. The CDR3 is CASPTDRGCEVNTEAFF. The CDR3 region has the DNA TGTGCCAGCCCTACGGACAGGGGGTGCGAGGTGAACACTGAAGCTTTCTTT.